This paragraph covers one TCR beta chain sequence. There is no known antigen for this receptor. No much larger clone exists at a distance of one base, and base qualities are not known. The library was generated by RT-PCR. Sequencing used an Illumina HiSeq 2500. TCRdb cleaned the public reads at Q25 with fastp, built clones with MiXCR and kept in-frame beta chains. Records with the same CDR3 protein are collapsed into one entry carrying the most frequent genes and DNA. The sample includes about 780,000 distinct CDR3 sequences, with 15% to 20% observed a single time. The biggest ten clones account for roughly 11% of the sample. The source of the sample is a study of response to subunit inactivated influenza vaccine (dated by TCRdb to the late 2010s). The study in broad terms: To follow how T cells responded to a trivalent subunit inactivated influenza vaccine, the researchers relied on deep quantitative profiling of the T cell receptor repertoire. Summary of the overall study and its limitations: The authors suggested that each seasonal influenza vaccination may recruit only a limited number of new T cells.

Here the sequenced sample was PBMCs from blood, taken about 5 days after vaccination. This TCR derives from a man aged 50 or older who received an inactivated influenza vaccine. Donor details come from another sample of the same person, matched by shared clones.

CDR3 reads: CASSQVELAKNIQYF. In nucleotides, the sequence is TGTGCCAGCAGCCAAGTCGAGTTAGCCAAAAACATTCAGTACTTC. The rearranged chain carries TRBV4-2 and TRBJ2-4, with no confidently assigned D gene. Trimming costs V 1 base and J 0 bases, and their ends lie 7 bases apart. In the germline V gene, CDR1 corresponds to LGHNA and CDR2 to YNFKEQ. Measured from the cysteine to the phenylalanine, the CDR3 is 15 residues long. CDR3 DNA is the only sequence kept; it has 45 bases, read in frame from the first base.